The 16 T cell receptor beta chains reported below all come from one sample, sequenced in a study of beta chain features in type 1 diabetes. Every bit of the isolated RNA underwent reverse transcription, so sequencing read expressed TCRB transcripts. Generated by immunoSEQ multiplex PCR, the TCRdb table keeps only in-frame clones and is missing some. This table has hundreds of thousands of clones, 15% to 17% appearing once. Sequencing was carried out using naive CD4+ T cells from blood. The receptors were gathered from a man aged 18 to 30 in good health.

This sequence joins TRBV18 and TRBJ2-2, with 9 nucleotides matching TRBD1. Germline lookup yields CDR1 KGHSH and CDR2 LQKENI. The junction had 7 bases not matched to a gene; V was cut back by 1 base and J by 4 bases. This CDR3 comprises 17 residues. The CDR3 is CASSPRPGQGGTGELFF. In nucleotides, the CDR3 is TGTGCCAGCTCACCACGGCCGGGACAGGGAGGCACCGGGGAGCTGTTTTTT. Based on the CDR3 plus reference TRBV18 and TRBJ2-2, the full variable domain is NAGVMQNPRHLVRRRGQEARLRCSPMKGHSHVYWYRQLPEEGLKFMVYLQKENIIDESGMPKERFSAEFPKEGPSILRIQQVVRGDSAAYFCASSPRPGQGGTGELFFGEGSRLTVL.

Only a few counts were recorded for this clone. The chain is built from TRBV4-1 and TRBJ1-1, with D perhaps matching TRBD1 (6 bases). The CDR3 spans 15 residues. Germline V lookup: CDR1 MGHRA, CDR2 YSYEKL. The V gene lost 1 base and the J gene lost 2 bases, with 11 bases spanning the gap. The CDR3 region has the DNA TGCGCCAGCAGCCAAGCCGACAGGTTAAACACTGAAGCTTTCTTT. Translating it yields CASSQADRLNTEAFF.

This chain uses TRBV4-1 with TRBJ2-3, with D possibly being TRBD2 (7 bases). The germline V and J ends were trimmed by 0 bases and 6 bases, with 10 bases remaining between them. In germline, CDR1 is MGHRA, CDR2 YSYEKL. CDR3 length: 14 residues. The CDR3 sequence is CASSQEGGPDTQYF. The CDR3 bases are TGCGCCAGCAGCCAAGAGGGGGGGCCCGATACGCAGTATTTT.

This clone was seen a few times. The genes are TRBV6-5 and TRBJ2-5; 7 nucleotides align to TRBD1. CDR1 is MNHEY, CDR2 SVGAGI, per germline. The CDR3 has 13 amino acids. J was trimmed by 5 bases and V by 5 bases; bases with no gene match: 5. CDR3 loop: CASSLQGSETQYF. CDR3 in DNA: TGTGCCAGCAGTCTACAGGGGTCTGAGACCCAGTACTTC.

A word on this clone: The sample contains more than one DNA sequence encoding this CDR3. This sequence joins TRBV15 and TRBJ1-3; 7 bases line up with TRBD1. From germline, CDR1 is LNHNV and CDR2 YYDKDF (reference sequence). The CDR3 totals 16 residues. Germline trimming cut 0 bases from V and 2 bases from J; bases unmatched to any gene: 4. CDR3 protein: CATSRDRQGAGNTIYF. CDR3 coding DNA: TGTGCCACCAGCAGAGATCGGCAGGGGGCTGGAAACACCATATATTTT.

The CDR3 sequence is CASSLRAGETQYF. DNA of the CDR3: TGTGCCAGCAGTTTAAGGGCGGGAGAGACCCAGTACTTC. V gene TRBV28 combines with J gene TRBJ2-5; TRBD2 is a possible D gene (5 bases). The CDR3 is made up of 13 amino acids. V was pared by 2 bases and J by 4 bases, with 8 bases between. Germline CDR1 reads MDHEN; CDR2 reads SYDVKM.

V and J are TRBV4-3 and TRBJ2-5, with D possibly being TRBD1 or TRBD2 (6 bases each). V was trimmed by 0 bases and J by 4 bases, leaving 33 bases between them. The CDR3 consists of 22 residues. CDR1 is LGHNA, CDR2 YSLEER, per germline. CDR3: CASSQDSPTRGVRATYRETQYF. CDR3 DNA sequence: TGCGCCAGCAGCCAAGATTCGCCAACTAGGGGGGTACGTGCGACGTATCGAGAGACCCAGTACTTC.

This clone has just a few counts. The rearrangement uses TRBV5-4 and TRBJ2-7, with TRBD2 matching 14 bases. The CDR3 spans 14 residues. Trimming cost V 4 bases and J 7 bases; bases outside gene matches: 4. CDR1 and CDR2 from the germline V gene are SGHNT and YYREEE (reference sequence). This CDR3 is CASSRGLAGEEQYF. The CDR3 nucleotides read TGTGCCAGCAGCCGGGGACTAGCGGGAGAGGAGCAGTACTTC.

This chain connects TRBV7-2 to TRBJ1-5; 7 bases line up with TRBD1. Germline CDR1 SGHTA, CDR2 FQGNSA. J gave up 4 bases and V 5 bases, and 5 bases lay outside the gene matches. The CDR3 has 14 residues. CDR3 bases: TGTGCCAGCAGCCCCCGGGACAGTAATCAGCCCCAGCATTTT. It codes for CASSPRDSNQPQHF.

This clone was counted between two and nine times. The V call is TRBV7-6, the J call TRBJ2-5; D perhaps matches TRBD1 (5 bases). The germline gives CDR1 SGHVS, CDR2 FNYEAQ. The CDR3 loop spans 16 amino acids. V was cut by 5 bases and J by 5 bases, with 21 bases left in between. The CDR3 reads CASSTLRGLRIETQYF. CDR3 bases: TGTGCCAGCAGCACTCTAAGGGGCCTACGGATTGAGACCCAGTACTTC. Using reference TRBV7-6 and TRBJ2-5 for the parts outside the CDR3, the full variable domain is GAGVSQSPRYKVTKRGQDVALRCDPISGHVSLYWYRQALGQGPEFLTYFNYEAQQDKSGLPNDRFSAERPEGSISTLTIQRTEQRDSAMYRCASSTLRGLRIETQYFGPGTRLLVL.

This clone was seen a few times. This chain connects TRBV11-2 to TRBJ2-3; 7 nucleotides line up with TRBD2. The CDR3 runs 15 residues. Looked up from germline, CDR1 is SGHAT and CDR2 is FQNNGV. The J segment lost 2 bases and the V segment lost 1 base, leaving 3 bases of the junction unmatched. The CDR3 nucleotides are TGTGCCAGCAGCTTAGTTAGCGGGTACACAGATACGCAGTATTTT. This gives the protein CASSLVSGYTDTQYF. The whole variable domain, filled in from reference TRBV11-2 and TRBJ2-3, reads EAGVAQSPRYKIIEKRQSVAFWCNPISGHATLYWYQQILGQGPKLLIQFQNNGVVDDSQLPKDRFSAERLKGVDSTLKIQPAKLEDSAVYLCASSLVSGYTDTQYFGPGTRLTVL.

This clone has a handful of counts. Other DNA sequences in this specimen translate into the identical CDR3. The genes are TRBV18 and TRBJ1-1; the D gene is possibly TRBD1 (5 bases). CDR1 and CDR2 from the germline V gene are KGHSH and LQKENI. There are 15 residues in the CDR3. The germline V and J ends were trimmed by 1 base and 0 bases, with 9 bases remaining between them. The CDR3 protein is CASSPQGTMNTEAFF. The CDR3 bases are TGTGCCAGCTCACCACAAGGGACCATGAACACTGAAGCTTTCTTT.

The gene calls are TRBV27 and TRBJ1-2, with unresolved D. The CDR3 has 12 residues. The V end lost 10 bases, the J end lost 5 bases, and 14 bases lay between the germline ends. Germline loops: CDR1 MNHEY, CDR2 SMNVEV (reference sequence). CDR3 residues: CATNSSPYGYTF. Written as DNA, the CDR3 is TGTGCCACCAACTCTTCTCCGTATGGCTACACCTTC.

This clone was detected only a few times. V usage is TRBV7-2 and J usage is TRBJ1-5; 7 nucleotides align to TRBD1. This CDR3 region has 17 residues. After removal of 2 bases from V and 1 base from J, the junction contained 8 bases not matched to a gene. Looked up from germline, CDR1 is SGHTA and CDR2 is FQGNSA. CDR3 DNA: TGTGCCAGCAGCTTAAGGGGACAGAGCCCCAGCAATCAGCCCCAGCATTTT. It translates to CASSLRGQSPSNQPQHF.

The genes are TRBV29-1 and TRBJ2-1, with 7 positions matching TRBD2. Per the germline V gene, CDR1 is SQVTM and CDR2 is ANQGSEA. The CDR3 has 14 residues. V lost 7 bases, J lost 6 bases, and 12 bases stayed unmatched. The CDR3 bases are TGCAGCGCCGACCGGGAGGCGGTGGGCAATGAGCAGTTCTTC. Encoded protein: CSADREAVGNEQFF.

The chain employs TRBV5-1 and TRBJ1-2; D gene unclear. Germline lookup yields CDR1 SGHRS and CDR2 YFSETQ. Trimming removed 0 bases at V and 0 bases at J, with 6 bases between. CDR3 length equals 14 residues. The CDR3 is CASSLARPNYGYTF. Written as DNA, the CDR3 is TGCGCCAGCAGCTTGGCCAGACCTAACTATGGCTACACCTTC.